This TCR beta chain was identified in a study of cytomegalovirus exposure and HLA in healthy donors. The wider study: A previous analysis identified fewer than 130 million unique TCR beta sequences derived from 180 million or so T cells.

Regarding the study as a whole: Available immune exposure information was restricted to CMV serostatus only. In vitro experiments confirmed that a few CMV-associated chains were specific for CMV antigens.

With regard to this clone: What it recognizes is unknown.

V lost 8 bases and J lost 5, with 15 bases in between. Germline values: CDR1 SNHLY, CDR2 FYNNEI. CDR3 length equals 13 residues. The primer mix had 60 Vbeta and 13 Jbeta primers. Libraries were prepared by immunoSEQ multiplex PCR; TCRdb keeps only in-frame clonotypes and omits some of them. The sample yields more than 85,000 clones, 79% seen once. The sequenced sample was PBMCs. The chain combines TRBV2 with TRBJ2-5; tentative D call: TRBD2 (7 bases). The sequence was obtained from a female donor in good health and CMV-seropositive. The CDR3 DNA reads TGTGCCAGCGGGGGGGGCGCACCGGAGACCCAGTACTTC. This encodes CASGGGAPETQYF. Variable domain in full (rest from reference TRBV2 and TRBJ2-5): EPEVTQTPSHQVTQMGQEVILRCVPISNHLYFYWYRQILGQKVEFLVSFYNNEISEKSEIFDDQFSVERPDGSNFTLKIRSTKLEDSAMYFCASGGGAPETQYFGPGTRLLVL.